This entry concerns a single T cell receptor (beta chain). Its matching antigen is unknown. From germline, CDR1 is SGHAT and CDR2 FQDESV (reference sequence). V was cut by 1 base and J by 3 bases, with 12 bases left in between. The CDR3 runs 15 residues. The data derive from a study of cytomegalovirus exposure and HLA in healthy donors. On the study more broadly: One earlier analysis, a look at roughly 170 million T cells, found more than 100 million unique TCR beta sequences. Study results and caveats: In a later analysis, a missense DCLRE1C variant was linked to TCR beta V- and J-gene trimming. Most of the CMV-associated TCR beta chains (in a later analysis) appeared to be HLA-restricted.

60 Vbeta and 13 Jbeta primers were used in PCR. The data were produced by immunoSEQ multiplex PCR, yet TCRdb's version contains in-frame clones alone and is incomplete. The table lists about 150,000 clones, about 60% of them singletons. This TCR was sampled from a woman aged 55-75 years in good health and CMV-seropositive. The sequencing input was PBMCs. The chain combines TRBV11-1 with TRBJ2-5, with D possibly being TRBD2 (6 bases). CDR3 nucleotide sequence: TGTGCCAGCAGCTTAGGGCCACGGGAGAAAGAGACCCAGTACTTC. Translation gives CASSLGPREKETQYF. Variable domain in full (rest from reference TRBV11-1 and TRBJ2-5): EAEVAQSPRYKITEKSQAVAFWCDPISGHATLYWYRQILGQGPELLVQFQDESVVDDSQLPKDRFSAERLKGVDSTLKIQPAELGDSAMYLCASSLGPREKETQYFGPGTRLLVL.